These 2 T cell receptor beta chains were sequenced from one sample in a study of monozygotic twins with inflammatory bowel disease. TCRdb re-called the 5' RACE reads; every CDR3 protein appears as one record, without DNA. This sample's clone table lists about 160,000 distinct CDR3 sequences. What was sequenced was blood. The receptors here all came from a human donor with ulcerative colitis or Crohn's disease, or a healthy co-twin of an affected twin (not recorded which).

This chain links TRBV6-2 or TRBV6-3 with TRBJ2-7; TCRdb gives TRBD2 as the D gene, but with no DNA this cannot be confirmed. The germline CDR1 and CDR2 sequences are MNHEY and SVGEGT. This CDR3 is built from 14 residues. The CDR3 here is CASSYLAGNYEQYF.

The rearrangement uses TRBV5-1 and TRBJ2-3; TCRdb lists TRBD2, though no DNA is available to test this call. This CDR3 is 17 amino acids long. Germline lookup yields CDR1 SGHRS and CDR2 YFSETQ. CDR3 residues: CASSLLGTSGSTDTQYF.